The 30 T cell receptor beta chains presented below share a single source sample, sequenced in a study of T cell responses to AZD1222 COVID-19 vaccine. Some clones are missing from TCRdb's copy, which holds only in-frame ones; the method was immunoSEQ multiplex PCR. Here the sample spans approximately 270,000 clones, approximately 94% being singletons. Sequencing used peripheral blood, obtained 28 days after the second AZD1222 dose. The receptors were gathered from an adult who received the AZD1222 COVID-19 vaccine.

The chain carries TRBV12-3 or TRBV12-4 and TRBJ1-2, with TRBD1 identical over 7 bases. The CDR3 is made up of 13 amino acids. The V segment lost 5 bases and the J segment 9 bases; nucleotides outside the gene matches: 9. The CDR3 sequence: CASSQDRPGSYTF. The DNA of the CDR3 is TGTGCCAGCAGTCAGGACAGGCCGGGGAGCTACACCTTC.

CDR3: CASSLVRTVNTGELFF. CDR3 sequence (DNA): TGTGCCAGCAGCTTAGTAAGGACAGTGAACACCGGGGAGCTGTTTTTT. The genes are TRBV7-3 and TRBJ2-2; maybe TRBD1 (6 bases). Germline V gene sequence: CDR1 SGHTA, CDR2 FQGTGA. The V and J ends lost 2 bases and 1 base respectively, with 11 bases between them. This CDR3 comprises 16 residues.

This clone was detected once. Different DNA sequences within this sample yield the same CDR3. V usage is TRBV5-1 and J usage is TRBJ2-5; D may be TRBD2 (5 bases). The V end was cut by 0 bases, the J end by 3 bases, with 6 bases between. In germline, CDR1 is SGHRS, CDR2 YFSETQ. The CDR3 runs 13 residues. The DNA for the CDR3 is TGCGCCAGCAGCTTGGGGGGAGAAGAGACCCAGTACTTC. Translating gives CASSLGGEETQYF.

The chain uses TRBV19 and TRBJ1-1, with 7 positions matching TRBD1. Germline V lookup: CDR1 LNHDA, CDR2 SQIVND (reference sequence). The V gene end was trimmed by 8 bases and the J gene end by 7 bases; junction bases not matched to a gene: 13. The CDR3 covers 14 residues. CDR3 in DNA: TGTGCCAGTCACAAGAGGGACAGTTCCTTTGAAGCTTTCTTT. Its translation is CASHKRDSSFEAFF.

In regard to this clone: Other DNA sequences in this specimen translate into the identical CDR3. The chain employs TRBV10-3 and TRBJ1-5; D possibly corresponds to TRBD1 (6 bases). Germline V lookup: CDR1 ENHRY, CDR2 SYGVKD. This CDR3 is 14 amino acids long. V was clipped by 2 bases and J by 4 bases, with 9 bases between them. CDR3 DNA sequence: TGTGCCATCAGTGAGGGACAGTTGAATCAGCCCCAGCATTTT. It is translated as CAISEGQLNQPQHF.

This sequence joins TRBV5-1 and TRBJ1-5; a weak D match, TRBD1 (6 bases). Germline V gene sequence: CDR1 SGHRS, CDR2 YFSETQ. The CDR3 length is 15 residues. In nucleotides, the CDR3 is TGCCCCCGCCGCCAAGGGGGGGGGATCGATCAGCCCCAGCATTTT. This encodes CPRRQGGGIDQPQHF.

The chain couples TRBV7-8 to TRBJ2-5; 9 positions agree with TRBD2. The CDR3 covers 19 residues. V was pared by 1 base and J by 3 bases, with 15 bases of the junction left unmatched. The V gene's germline CDR1 is SGHVS and CDR2 FQNEAQ. The DNA for the CDR3 is TGTGCCAGCAGCTTAGGGAGGGTCGTGGGAGCGGGGGGCGAAGAGACCCAGTACTTC. Amino acid sequence: CASSLGRVVGAGGEETQYF.

The rearrangement uses TRBV19 and TRBJ1-5; 10 bases line up with TRBD1. With 6 bases clipped from V and 6 bases from J, the junction kept 8 bases outside the gene matches. CDR1 and CDR2 (germline): LNHDA, SQIVND (reference sequence). The length of the CDR3 is 15 residues. The CDR3 bases are TGTGCCAGTAGCCTTATCCGGGACAGGGGTCAGCCCCAGCATTTT. Translating gives CASSLIRDRGQPQHF.

Only one count was recorded for this clone. The chain joins TRBV9 to TRBJ2-7; a weak D match, TRBD1 (6 bases). Germline CDR1 and CDR2: SGDLS and YYNGEE. The CDR3 consists of 14 residues. The V and J ends lost 0 bases and 7 bases respectively, with 14 bases between them. The CDR3 nucleotides read TGTGCCAGCAGCGTAGGACAGGCCTCCAGAGAGCAGTACTTC. This codes for CASSVGQASREQYF.

This chain connects TRBV9 to TRBJ2-1; 8 nucleotides match TRBD1. Germline V CDR1 and CDR2: SGDLS, YYNGEE. There are 14 residues in the CDR3. V gave up 2 bases and J gave up 6 bases; unmatched junction bases: 4. DNA of the CDR3: TGTGCCAGCAGCGTTAGACAGGGGTTCAATGAGCAGTTCTTC. The encoded protein is CASSVRQGFNEQFF.

This chain connects TRBV7-6 to TRBJ1-2, with 7 bases lining up with TRBD1. CDR1 and CDR2 from the germline V gene are SGHVS and FNYEAQ. V was pared by 3 bases and J by 13 bases, with 11 bases of the junction left unmatched. There are 13 residues in the CDR3. The CDR3 protein is CASSFDREYSVTF. The CDR3 DNA is TGTGCCAGCAGCTTCGACAGGGAATATTCGGTCACCTTC.

The chain joins TRBV2 to TRBJ2-1; D not certain. V lost 7 bases and J 0 bases, leaving 10 bases between the germline ends. This CDR3 comprises 14 residues. CDR1 and CDR2 from the germline V gene are SNHLY and FYNNEI. The CDR3 DNA reads as TGTGCCAGCACTTCCATGAGCTCCTACAATGAGCAGTTCTTC. Translated: CASTSMSSYNEQFF.

In DNA, the CDR3 is TGTGCCAGTAGTCCCCCCCGGGGTAGCGGGGGCTCCTACGAGCAGTACTTC. The encoded protein is CASSPPRGSGGSYEQYF. This chain links TRBV19 with TRBJ2-7; TRBD2 agrees at 9 bases. The CDR3 spans 17 residues. Germline assignment: CDR1 LNHDA and CDR2 SQIVND (reference sequence). The J segment lost 0 bases and the V segment lost 5 bases, leaving 11 bases of the junction unmatched.

The chain employs TRBV3-1 (or the pseudogene TRBV3-2) and TRBJ1-3; a possible D gene is TRBD1 (5 bases). CDR3 length: 17 residues. The germline V gene encodes CDR1 LGHDT and CDR2 YNNKEL (reference sequence). The ends were cut back, 1 base at V and 3 bases at J, with 16 bases in the middle. The CDR3 sequence: CASSQVSRGVGGNTIYF. The CDR3 region has the DNA TGTGCCAGCAGCCAAGTGTCGCGGGGGGTCGGTGGAAACACCATATATTTT.

The chain has TRBV28 and TRBJ1-5, with TRBD1 matching 7 bases. The CDR3 covers 16 residues. V shed 8 bases and J 11 bases; nucleotides not matched to a gene: 21. Germline CDR1 is MDHEN and CDR2 is SYDVKM. The CDR3: CASRIGGSLTGEAQHF. The CDR3 DNA follows: TGTGCCAGCCGAATTGGAGGCTCCCTCACAGGGGAGGCCCAGCATTTT. Full variable domain (remainder filled in from reference TRBV28 and TRBJ1-5): DVKVTQSSRYLVKRTGEKVFLECVQDMDHENMFWYRQDPGLGLRLIYFSYDVKMKEKGDIPEGYSVSREKKERFSLILESASTNQTSMYLCASRIGGSLTGEAQHFGDGTRLSIL.

The rearrangement uses TRBV27 and TRBJ2-5; possibly TRBD1 for D (6 bases). The CDR3 contains 15 residues. The V gene's germline CDR1 is MNHEY and CDR2 SMNVEV (reference sequence). Trimming stripped 3 bases from V and 2 bases from J, with 13 bases between. The CDR3 region is CASSFWVQGQETQYF. As DNA, the CDR3 is TGTGCCAGCAGTTTCTGGGTCCAGGGGCAAGAGACCCAGTACTTC.

V usage is TRBV2 and J usage is TRBJ2-3; unclear D gene. The CDR3 is 13 residues long. Germline V lookup: CDR1 SNHLY, CDR2 FYNNEI. Trimming took 0 bases from V and 8 from J, leaving 9 bases between them. CDR3 residues: CASSEASGSTQYF. CDR3 nucleotide sequence: TGTGCCAGCAGTGAAGCATCCGGTTCTACGCAGTATTTT. The variable domain in full, completed from reference TRBV2 and TRBJ2-3, reads EPEVTQTPSHQVTQMGQEVILRCVPISNHLYFYWYRQILGQKVEFLVSFYNNEISEKSEIFDDQFSVERPDGSNFTLKIRSTKLEDSAMYFCASSEASGSTQYFGPGTRLTVL.

The chain employs TRBV11-2 and TRBJ1-5; no reliable D call. There are 16 residues in the CDR3. V was shortened by 4 bases and J by 0 bases, with 13 bases between the two germline ends. Germline assignment: CDR1 SGHAT and CDR2 FQNNGV. The CDR3 reads CASSYGGPHSNQPQHF. The CDR3 coding sequence is TGTGCCAGCAGCTACGGCGGGCCCCATAGCAATCAGCCCCAGCATTTT.

This chain uses TRBV11-2 with TRBJ2-1, with D possibly being TRBD2 (6 bases). Germline V gives CDR1 SGHAT, CDR2 FQNNGV. The ends were cut back, 4 bases at V and 2 bases at J, with 15 bases in the middle. This CDR3 contains 16 residues. CDR3 sequence: CASSSPRGAAYNEQFF. CDR3 nucleotide sequence: TGTGCCAGCAGCTCCCCTCGCGGGGCCGCCTACAATGAGCAGTTCTTC.

The V gene is TRBV3-1 (or the pseudogene TRBV3-2), the J gene TRBJ1-2; unclear D gene. V was trimmed by 5 bases and J by 1 base, leaving 8 bases between them. There are 13 residues in the CDR3. CDR1 LGHDT and CDR2 YNNKEL come from the germline V gene (reference sequence). CDR3 loop: CASSSGNNYGYTF. CDR3 bases: TGTGCCAGCAGCTCCGGAAATAACTATGGCTACACCTTC.

The chain has TRBV3-1 (or the pseudogene TRBV3-2) and TRBJ2-5; D is unclear. Germline CDR1 LGHDT, CDR2 YNNKEL (reference sequence). With 0 bases removed from V and 5 bases from J, the gap between germline ends came to 10 bases. The CDR3 runs to 14 residues. The CDR3 region is CASSQDSLRETQYF. For the CDR3, the DNA is TGTGCCAGCAGCCAAGACAGTTTACGGGAGACCCAGTACTTC.

The rearrangement joins TRBV19 to TRBJ2-5; D is ambiguous. The CDR3 runs 13 residues. V was shortened by 6 bases and J by 4 bases, with 12 bases between the two germline ends. Per germline, CDR1 LNHDA and CDR2 SQIVND (reference sequence). CDR3 amino acids: CASSPSRRETQYF. The CDR3 bases are TGTGCCAGTAGCCCGAGTAGGAGAGAGACCCAGTACTTC.

The chain joins TRBV4-3 to TRBJ1-6; no reliable D call. Germline CDR1 is LGHNA and CDR2 is YSLEER. With 2 bases removed from V and 9 bases from J, the gap between germline ends came to 5 bases. This CDR3 is built from 12 residues. The CDR3 DNA follows: TGCGCCAGCAGCCAAAATGGTTCACCCCTCCACTTT. Translating gives CASSQNGSPLHF.

The V gene is TRBV27, the J gene TRBJ2-1, with D unresolved. The V gene lost 5 bases and the J gene lost 5 bases, with 19 bases spanning the gap. This CDR3 contains 16 residues. CDR1 is MNHEY, CDR2 SMNVEV, per germline (reference sequence). The CDR3 here is CASSPLLGSRDNEQFF. CDR3 DNA: TGTGCCAGCAGTCCCCTACTGGGCTCCCGGGACAATGAGCAGTTCTTC.

As to this clone: The same CDR3 is also encoded by other DNA sequences in this sample. V gene TRBV6-5 combines with J gene TRBJ1-1; perhaps TRBD1 as D (6 bases). Deletions cut 7 bases from V and 5 bases from J, with 8 bases between. CDR1 and CDR2 (germline): MNHEY, SVGAGI. The CDR3 has 11 residues. The CDR3, as DNA: TGTGCCAGCACCCAGGGGACTGAAGCTTTCTTT. Protein: CASTQGTEAFF.

The chain joins TRBV5-6 to TRBJ1-2; D is perhaps TRBD1 (6 bases). V gave up 1 base and J gave up 4 bases, with 14 bases separating them. This CDR3 contains 15 residues. Per germline, CDR1 SGHDT and CDR2 YYEEEE. The CDR3 DNA reads TGTGCCAGCAGCTTGTCGACAGGCCCCAGCTATGGCTACACCTTC. The encoded protein is CASSLSTGPSYGYTF.

The CDR3 reads CASSLTGGNYGYTF. For the CDR3, the DNA is TGCGCCAGCAGCCTCACCGGAGGGAACTATGGCTACACCTTC. This rearrangement joins TRBV5-1 to TRBJ1-2; D unclear. CDR1 is SGHRS and CDR2 is YFSETQ in the germline V gene. This CDR3 contains 14 residues. Between the trimmed V and J ends, which lost 4 bases and 2 bases, there was a span of 12 bases.

CDR3 in amino acids: CASSQDWNGYSYNEQFF. CDR3 DNA: TGTGCCAGCAGCCAAGATTGGAACGGTTACTCCTACAATGAGCAGTTCTTC. The chain uses TRBV4-2 and TRBJ2-1, with D uncertain. The CDR3 loop spans 17 amino acids. The V end lost 0 bases, the J end lost 0 bases, and 12 bases lay between the germline ends. CDR1 and CDR2 from the germline V gene are LGHNA and YNFKEQ.

V usage is TRBV7-5 and J usage is TRBJ1-2. TRBV7-5 is shown as a pseudogene. The CDR3 runs 12 residues. CDR3 nucleotide sequence: TGTGCCAGAAGCTTAAGCACGGAAGGCTACACCTTC. Its protein is CARSLSTEGYTF.

The rearrangement links TRBV30 to TRBJ2-7; TRBD1 matches at 12 bases. This CDR3 comprises 13 residues. V was clipped by 5 bases and J by 6 bases; unmatched bases: 5. The germline CDR1 and CDR2 sequences are GTSNPN and SVGIG (reference sequence). This chain's CDR3 is CAWGGQGASEQYF. CDR3 DNA: TGTGCCTGGGGGGGACAGGGGGCAAGCGAGCAGTACTTC.